The T cell receptor beta chain under discussion was sequenced for a study of siplizumab effects on memory and regulatory T cells. Using immunoSEQ multiplex PCR, the repertoire was profiled, and TCRdb retains in-frame clones only, with some absent. The table has about 91,000 clones, 80% to 95% seen once. Germline V gene sequence: CDR1 SGDLS, CDR2 YYNGEE. The V end was cut by 3 bases, the J end by 0 bases, with 11 bases between. The CDR3 covers 15 residues. The chain joins TRBV9 to TRBJ2-3, with D possibly called TRBD1 or TRBD2 (5 bases each). The clonotype comes from a human donor in good health. Sequencing was done on a sample of CD8+ T cells sorted from blood. The CDR3 here is CASSEHGASTDTQYF. The CDR3 DNA is TGTGCCAGCAGCGAACACGGGGCTAGCACAGATACGCAGTATTTT.